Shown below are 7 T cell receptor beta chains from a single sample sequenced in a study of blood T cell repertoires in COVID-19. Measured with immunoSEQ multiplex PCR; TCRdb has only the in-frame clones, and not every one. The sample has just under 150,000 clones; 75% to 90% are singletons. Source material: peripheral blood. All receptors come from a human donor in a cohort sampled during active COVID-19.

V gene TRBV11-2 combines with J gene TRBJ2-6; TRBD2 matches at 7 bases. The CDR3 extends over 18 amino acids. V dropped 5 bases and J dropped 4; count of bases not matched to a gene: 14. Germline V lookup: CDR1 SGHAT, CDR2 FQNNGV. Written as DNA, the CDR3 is TGTGCCAGCAGCCCTCGTGGGGGGGGAGCTTCCGGGGCCAACGTCCTGACTTTC. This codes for CASSPRGGGASGANVLTF.

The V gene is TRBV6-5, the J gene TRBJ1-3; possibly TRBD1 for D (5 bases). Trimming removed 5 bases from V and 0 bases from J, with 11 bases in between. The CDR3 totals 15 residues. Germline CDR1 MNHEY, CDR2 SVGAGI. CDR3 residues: CASSQSGISGNTIYF. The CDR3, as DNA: TGTGCCAGCAGTCAATCAGGGATCTCTGGAAACACCATATATTTT.

Here the CDR3 DNA reads TGTGCCAGCAGTGGGTGGAAGGGGACCCACAGGGTACAGATGAACACTGAAGCTTTCTTT. Translation: CASSGWKGTHRVQMNTEAFF. The rearrangement joins TRBV2 to TRBJ1-1; maybe TRBD1 (6 bases). Per the germline V gene, CDR1 is SNHLY and CDR2 is FYNNEI. Trimming left V 4 bases short and J 0 bases short, with 27 bases between. This CDR3 has 20 residues.

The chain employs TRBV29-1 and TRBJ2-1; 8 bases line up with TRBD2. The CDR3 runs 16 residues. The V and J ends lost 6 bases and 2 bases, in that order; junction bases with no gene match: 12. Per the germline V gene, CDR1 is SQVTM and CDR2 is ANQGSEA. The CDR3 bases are TGCAGCGTCCACTTTGGGGGCGGGGGGACCTACAATGAGCAGTTCTTC. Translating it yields CSVHFGGGGTYNEQFF.

For the CDR3, the DNA is TGTGCCAGCAGCCCTGGACAGGGGATCGACACTGAAGCTTTCTTT. Encoded protein: CASSPGQGIDTEAFF. V gene TRBV7-9 combines with J gene TRBJ1-1, with 9 bases fitting TRBD1. With V trimmed by 5 bases and J by 3 bases, 7 bases remained unmatched. CDR3 size: 15 residues. Germline V gives CDR1 SEHNR, CDR2 FQNEAQ (reference sequence).

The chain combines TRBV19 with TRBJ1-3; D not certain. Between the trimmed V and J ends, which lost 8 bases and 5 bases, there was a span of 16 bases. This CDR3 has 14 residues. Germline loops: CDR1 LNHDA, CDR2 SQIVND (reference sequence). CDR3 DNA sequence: TGTGCCAGTGATTCGCCGGGTATCCGAAACACCATATATTTT. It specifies CASDSPGIRNTIYF.

CDR3 amino acids: CASSRNRGDEKLFF. CDR3 in DNA: TGTGCCAGCAGTAGAAACAGGGGGGATGAAAAACTGTTTTTT. This chain links TRBV11-2 with TRBJ1-4; 8 bases align to TRBD1. Losses at the gene ends were 6 bases for V and 6 bases for J; bases not matched to a gene: 6. Germline CDR1 is SGHAT and CDR2 is FQNNGV. There are 14 residues in the CDR3.